This T cell receptor (beta chain) came from a study of beta chain features in type 1 diabetes. Sequenced material consisted of expressed TCRB transcripts (all of the isolated RNA was reverse transcribed). Libraries were prepared by immunoSEQ multiplex PCR; TCRdb keeps only in-frame clonotypes and omits some of them. The data show a few hundred thousand clones, approximately 10% seen once. Losses at the gene ends were 2 bases for V and 7 bases for J; bases not matched to a gene: 8. This CDR3 region has 15 residues. The germline V gene encodes CDR1 GTSNPN and CDR2 SVGIG (reference sequence). The chain is built from TRBV30 and TRBJ2-1; TRBD2 aligns across 10 bases. The sequenced sample was central memory CD4+ T cells from blood. The clonotype was recovered from a man younger than 35 in good health. This CDR3 is CAWSYGTSVVNEQFF. CDR3 nucleotides: TGTGCCTGGAGTTACGGGACTAGCGTAGTGAATGAGCAGTTCTTC.